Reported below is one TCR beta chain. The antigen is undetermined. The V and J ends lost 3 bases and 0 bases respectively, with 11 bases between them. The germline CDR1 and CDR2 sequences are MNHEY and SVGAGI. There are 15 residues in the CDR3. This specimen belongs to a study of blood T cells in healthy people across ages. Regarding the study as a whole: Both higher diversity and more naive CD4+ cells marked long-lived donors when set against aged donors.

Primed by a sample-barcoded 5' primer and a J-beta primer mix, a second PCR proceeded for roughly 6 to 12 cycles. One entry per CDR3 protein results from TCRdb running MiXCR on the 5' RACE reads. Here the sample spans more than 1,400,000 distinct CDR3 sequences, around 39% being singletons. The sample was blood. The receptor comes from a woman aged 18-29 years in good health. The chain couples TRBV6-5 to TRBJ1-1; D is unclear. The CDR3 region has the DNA TGTGCCAGCAGTTATTACCGGCAGTTGAACACTGAAGCTTTCTTT. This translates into CASSYYRQLNTEAFF.